These 12 T cell receptor beta chains came from one sample sequenced in a study of CD8 T cells in ankylosing spondylitis. TCRdb recomputed calls from the 5' RACE reads with MiXCR, one row per CDR3 protein. Counted here are some 240,000 distinct CDR3 sequences, roughly 25% occurring once; the ten biggest clones make up less than 0.75%. Material: blood, either unsorted or a sorted T cell fraction (not recorded which). The receptors originated from a male donor with ankylosing spondylitis or in good health (not recorded which).

The chain recombines TRBV29-1 with TRBJ2-1; D is ambiguous. Per germline, CDR1 SQVTM and CDR2 ANQGSEA. The CDR3 runs to 13 residues. V lost 5 bases, J lost 1 base, and 9 bases lay in between. CDR3 in amino acids: CSVRSRSYNEQFF. In DNA form, the CDR3 reads TGCAGCGTTCGCAGTAGGTCCTACAATGAGCAGTTCTTC.

In this sample, this clonotype turned up many times. The chain couples TRBV25-1 to TRBJ1-1, with D maybe TRBD1 (5 bases). Germline assignment: CDR1 MGHDK and CDR2 SYGVNS. The ends were cut back, 1 base at V and 10 bases at J, with 13 bases in the middle. CDR3 size: 13 residues. Here the CDR3 reads CASSESRGEAAFF. For the CDR3, the DNA is TGTGCCAGCAGTGAATCTCGGGGGGAGGCAGCTTTCTTT.

This clonotype was seen only a few times. V is TRBV12-3 or TRBV12-4 and J is TRBJ2-5; D gene unclear. The CDR3 totals 11 residues. Trimming left V 8 bases short and J 9 bases short, with 13 bases between. The CDR3 nucleotides are TGTGCCAGCTCGGGCGCTGACGCCCAGTACTTC. Translated, it gives CASSGADAQYF.

This clonotype was counted many times. The V and J genes are TRBV20-1 and TRBJ1-5; D remains unclear. This CDR3 spans 12 amino acids. Germline V gene data show CDR1 as DFQATT and CDR2 as SNEGSKA (reference sequence). V gave up 3 bases and J gave up 5 bases, with 8 bases separating them. CDR3 region: CSASGGDQPQHF. DNA of the CDR3: TGCAGTGCTAGTGGCGGAGATCAGCCCCAGCATTTT.

This clonotype came up a few times. The chain uses TRBV20-1 and TRBJ1-2, with D perhaps TRBD1 (6 bases). Looked up from germline, CDR1 is DFQATT and CDR2 is SNEGSKA (reference sequence). This CDR3 contains 13 residues. The ends were cut back, 5 bases at V and 7 bases at J, with 17 bases in the middle. CDR3 residues: CSARRSGVPGYTF. DNA for the CDR3: TGCAGTGCTCGAAGATCAGGGGTCCCTGGCTACACCTTC.

The sample holds one count of this clonotype. The chain has TRBV23-1 and TRBJ2-7; possible D gene TRBD2, 5 bases. TRBV23-1 is an ORF for which the function is uncertain. V gave up 9 bases and J gave up 4 bases, with 22 bases separating them. The CDR3 runs to 15 residues. The CDR3 loop reads CARMELLGRRYEQYF. CDR3 nucleotides: TGCGCCAGAATGGAACTTTTGGGGAGAAGATACGAGCAGTACTTC.

The chain recombines TRBV4-1 with TRBJ2-1, with D tentatively TRBD1 (6 bases). V shed 4 bases and J shed 4 bases, with 11 bases lying between them. Per the germline V gene, CDR1 is MGHRA and CDR2 is YSYEKL. This CDR3 has 14 amino acids. CDR3 nucleotide sequence: TGCGCCAGCAGCCGAACAACAGGGTACAATGAGCAGTTCTTC. Amino acids: CASSRTTGYNEQFF.

The chain joins TRBV12-3 or TRBV12-4 to TRBJ2-1; D unclear. The CDR3 has 14 residues. V was clipped by 7 bases and J by 2 bases, with 12 bases between them. CDR3 coding DNA: TGTGCCAGCAACGGTCAGTTTACCTACAATGAGCAGTTCTTC. Protein sequence: CASNGQFTYNEQFF.

This clonotype has ten or more counts. The V and J genes are TRBV5-1 and TRBJ2-3; D remains ambiguous. The CDR3 consists of 14 residues. V was clipped by 0 bases and J by 4 bases, with 9 bases between them. The V gene's germline CDR1 is SGHRS and CDR2 YFSETQ. CDR3 amino acids: CASSLGAPPDTQYF. CDR3 in DNA: TGCGCCAGCAGCTTGGGGGCCCCCCCAGATACGCAGTATTTT.

This clonotype came up a few times. The chain employs TRBV20-1 and TRBJ2-1; 9 positions agree with TRBD2. Per germline, CDR1 DFQATT and CDR2 SNEGSKA (reference sequence). Unmatched junction bases numbered 8, after V lost 6 bases and J lost 2 bases. This CDR3 region has 15 residues. The CDR3 spells CSARELAGTYNEQFF. As DNA, the CDR3 is TGCAGTGCCCGGGAACTAGCGGGCACCTACAATGAGCAGTTCTTC.

There are a few counts of this clonotype. The chain uses TRBV4-2 and TRBJ2-7; D is unresolved. The CDR3 loop spans 18 amino acids. Germline values: CDR1 LGHNA, CDR2 YNFKEQ. Trimming left V 2 bases short and J 2 bases short, with 22 bases between. The CDR3 reads CASSQMAFFSTRPYEQYF. Written as DNA, the CDR3 is TGTGCCAGCAGCCAAATGGCGTTCTTCAGCACCCGCCCCTACGAGCAGTACTTC.

Ten or more counts support this clonotype. CDR3: CSVRDYVYNEQFF. The CDR3 DNA sequence: TGCAGCGTCCGGGACTATGTTTACAATGAGCAGTTCTTC. The chain recombines TRBV29-1 with TRBJ2-1; 7 nucleotides match TRBD2. With 6 bases clipped from V and 4 bases from J, the junction kept 6 bases outside the gene matches. The length of the CDR3 is 13 residues. Germline CDR1 is SQVTM and CDR2 is ANQGSEA.